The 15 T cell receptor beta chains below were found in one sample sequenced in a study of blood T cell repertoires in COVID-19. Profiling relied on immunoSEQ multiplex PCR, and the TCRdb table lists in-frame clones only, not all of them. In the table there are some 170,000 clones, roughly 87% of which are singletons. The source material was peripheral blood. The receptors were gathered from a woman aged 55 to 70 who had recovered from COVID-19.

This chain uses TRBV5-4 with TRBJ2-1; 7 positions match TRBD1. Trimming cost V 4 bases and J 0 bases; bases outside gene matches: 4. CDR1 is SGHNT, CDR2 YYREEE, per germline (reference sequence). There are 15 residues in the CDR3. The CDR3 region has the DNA TGTGCCAGCAGCAAAGGACAGGTCTCCTACAATGAGCAGTTCTTC. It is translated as CASSKGQVSYNEQFF. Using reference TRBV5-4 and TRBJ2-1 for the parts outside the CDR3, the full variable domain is ETGVTQSPTHLIKTRGQQVTLRCSSQSGHNTVSWYQQALGQGPQFIFQYYREEENGRGNFPPRFSGLQFPNYSSELNVNALELDDSALYLCASSKGQVSYNEQFFGPGTRLTVL.

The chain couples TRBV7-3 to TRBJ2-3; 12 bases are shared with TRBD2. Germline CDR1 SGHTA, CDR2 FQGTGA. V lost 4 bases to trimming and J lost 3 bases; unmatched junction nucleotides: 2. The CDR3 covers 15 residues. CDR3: CASSSGTSGTDTQYF. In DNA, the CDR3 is TGTGCCAGCAGCTCCGGGACTAGCGGGACAGATACGCAGTATTTT. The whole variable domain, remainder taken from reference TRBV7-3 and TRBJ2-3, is GAGVSQTPSNKVTEKGKYVELRCDPISGHTALYWYRQSLGQGPEFLIYFQGTGAADDSGLPNDRFFAVRPEGSVSTLKIQRTERGDSAVYLCASSSGTSGTDTQYFGPGTRLTVL.

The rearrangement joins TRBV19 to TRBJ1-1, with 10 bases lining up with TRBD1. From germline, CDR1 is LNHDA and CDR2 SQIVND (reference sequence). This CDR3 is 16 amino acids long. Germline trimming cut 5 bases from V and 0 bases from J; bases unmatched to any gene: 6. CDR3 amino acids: CASSPGTGALNTEAFF. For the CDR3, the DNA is TGTGCCAGTAGTCCCGGGACAGGGGCCCTGAACACTGAAGCTTTCTTT.

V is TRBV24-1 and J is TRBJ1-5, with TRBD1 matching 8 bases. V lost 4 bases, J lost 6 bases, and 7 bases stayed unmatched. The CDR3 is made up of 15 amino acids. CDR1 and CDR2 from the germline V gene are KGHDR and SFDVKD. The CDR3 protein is CATSEAGGAGQPQHF. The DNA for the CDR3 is TGTGCCACCAGTGAGGCAGGGGGCGCTGGTCAGCCCCAGCATTTT.

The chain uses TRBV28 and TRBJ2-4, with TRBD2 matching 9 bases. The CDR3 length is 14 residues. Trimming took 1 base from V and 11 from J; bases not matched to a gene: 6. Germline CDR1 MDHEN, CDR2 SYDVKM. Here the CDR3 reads CASSLLAGVWFQYF. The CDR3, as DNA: TGTGCCAGCAGTTTATTAGCGGGGGTGTGGTTTCAGTACTTC.

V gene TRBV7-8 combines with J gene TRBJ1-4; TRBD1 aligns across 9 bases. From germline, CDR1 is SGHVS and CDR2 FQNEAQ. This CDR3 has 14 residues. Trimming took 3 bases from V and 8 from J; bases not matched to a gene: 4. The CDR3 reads CASSFTGGHEKLFF. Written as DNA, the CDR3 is TGTGCCAGCAGCTTTACAGGGGGCCACGAAAAACTGTTTTTT.

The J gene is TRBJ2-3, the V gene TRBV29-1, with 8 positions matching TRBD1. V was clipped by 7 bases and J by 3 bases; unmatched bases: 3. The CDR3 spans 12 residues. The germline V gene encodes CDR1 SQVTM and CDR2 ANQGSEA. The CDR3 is CSAWTGTDTQYF. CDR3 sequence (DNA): TGCAGCGCCTGGACAGGGACAGATACGCAGTATTTT.

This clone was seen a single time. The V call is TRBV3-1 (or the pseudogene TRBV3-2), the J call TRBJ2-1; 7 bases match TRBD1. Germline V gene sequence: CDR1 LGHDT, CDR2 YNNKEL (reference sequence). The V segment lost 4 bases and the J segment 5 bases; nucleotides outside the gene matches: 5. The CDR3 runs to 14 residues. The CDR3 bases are TGTGCCAGCAGCCCCCGGGACAGAAACAATGAGCAGTTCTTC. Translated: CASSPRDRNNEQFF.

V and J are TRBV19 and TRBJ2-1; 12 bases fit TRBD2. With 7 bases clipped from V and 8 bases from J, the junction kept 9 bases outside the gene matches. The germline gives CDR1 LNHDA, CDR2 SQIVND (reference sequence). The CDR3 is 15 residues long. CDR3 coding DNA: TGTGCCAGTACCCAAGGACTAGCGGGGAGCTATGAGCAGTTCTTC. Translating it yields CASTQGLAGSYEQFF.

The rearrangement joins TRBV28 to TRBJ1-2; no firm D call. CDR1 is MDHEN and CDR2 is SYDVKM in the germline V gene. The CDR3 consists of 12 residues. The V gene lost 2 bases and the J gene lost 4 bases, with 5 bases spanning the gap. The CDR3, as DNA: TGTGCCAGCAGTTTAAACGGCTATGGCTACACCTTC. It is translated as CASSLNGYGYTF.

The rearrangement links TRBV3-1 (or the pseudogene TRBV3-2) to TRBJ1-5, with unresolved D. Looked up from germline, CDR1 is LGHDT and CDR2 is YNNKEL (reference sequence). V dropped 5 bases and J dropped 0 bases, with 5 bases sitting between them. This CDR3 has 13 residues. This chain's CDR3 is CASSSYSNQPQHF. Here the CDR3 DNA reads TGTGCCAGCAGCTCCTATAGCAATCAGCCCCAGCATTTT.

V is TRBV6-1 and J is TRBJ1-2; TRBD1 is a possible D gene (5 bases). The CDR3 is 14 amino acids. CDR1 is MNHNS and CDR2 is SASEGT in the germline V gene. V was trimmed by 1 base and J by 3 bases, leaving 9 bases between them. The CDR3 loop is CASSEGRDYYGYTF. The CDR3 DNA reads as TGTGCCAGCAGTGAAGGGAGGGACTACTATGGCTACACCTTC.

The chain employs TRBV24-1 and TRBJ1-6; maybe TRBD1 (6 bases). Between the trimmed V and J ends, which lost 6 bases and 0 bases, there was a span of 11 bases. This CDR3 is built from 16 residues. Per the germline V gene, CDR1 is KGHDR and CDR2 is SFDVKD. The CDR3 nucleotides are TGTGCCACCAGTTTGACGGACAGCTCCTATAATTCACCCCTCCACTTT. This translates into CATSLTDSSYNSPLHF.

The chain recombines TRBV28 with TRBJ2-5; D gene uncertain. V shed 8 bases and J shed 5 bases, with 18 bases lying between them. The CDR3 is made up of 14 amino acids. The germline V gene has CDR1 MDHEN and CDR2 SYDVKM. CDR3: CASQAGSLSETQYF. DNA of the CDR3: TGTGCCAGCCAAGCAGGCTCTCTCTCGGAGACCCAGTACTTC.

The CDR3 DNA sequence: TGTGCCAGCAGTTACGGCCGCCCGCCCTCACCCCTCCACTTT. This codes for CASSYGRPPSPLHF. The genes are TRBV6-5 and TRBJ1-6; D is ambiguous. Looked up from germline, CDR1 is MNHEY and CDR2 is SVGAGI. The CDR3 covers 14 residues. V was pared by 2 bases and J by 10 bases, with 12 bases between.